This note documents a single T cell receptor beta chain sequence. The CDR3 covers 14 residues. The J segment lost 4 bases and the V segment lost 5 bases, leaving 5 bases of the junction unmatched. Germline V CDR1 and CDR2: SGHTA, FQGNSA. The data stem from a study of CD8 T cells in Susac syndrome. The T cells that were sequenced for TCR beta were CD8+ and CD4+ cells from blood. Healthy donors, matched for age and sex, constituted the control group. Negative isolation was used for CD8+ and CD4+ T cells and FACS enrichment for TEMRA cells. After extraction with the RNeasy kit, 0.5 to 1 ug of the RNA was reverse transcribed using random hexamers. Amplification of TCR beta CDR3 spanned 54 Vbeta and 13 Jbeta via immunoSEQ multiplex PCR. TCRdb analysed the immunoSEQ multiplex PCR reads with MiXCR anew, one entry per CDR3 protein. The sample lists approximately 170,000 distinct CDR3 sequences, under 95% occurring once.

Material: CD4+ T cells from PBMCs. The chain uses TRBV7-2 and TRBJ2-7; the match to TRBD1 covers 10 bases. The clonotype originates from a human donor in good health. The DNA of the CDR3 is TGTGCCAGCAGCGTCGGGACAGGGGAATACGAGCAGTACTTC. This sequence encodes CASSVGTGEYEQYF.